This TCR beta chain was recovered during a study of blood T cell repertoires in COVID-19. Study-wide background: The samples span acute and convalescent COVID-19 from the United States, Italy and Spain. In each case, the material was cDNA or gDNA derived from T cells, B-cell-depleted T cells, or PBMCs.

This CDR3 is 15 amino acids long. In germline, CDR1 is GTSNPN, CDR2 SVGIG (reference sequence). The V end lost 4 bases, the J end lost 5 bases, and 20 bases lay between the germline ends. Original processing notes: Reference gene primer amplification gave nucleated cell count estimates. Method: immunoSEQ multiplex PCR; TCRdb's copy keeps in-frame clones and lacks some. The DNA was the basis for D and trimming; V, J and clone size are from that table. The table records about 100,000 clones, about 88% of them present only once. The TCR sequence derives from a man aged 25 to 40 in a cohort sampled during active COVID-19. The material sequenced was peripheral blood. The chain carries TRBV30 and TRBJ2-5; possible D gene TRBD1, 5 bases. The CDR3 sequence is CAWTNSARGKETQYF. The CDR3 DNA sequence: TGTGCCTGGACGAACTCTGCAAGGGGCAAGGAGACCCAGTACTTC.